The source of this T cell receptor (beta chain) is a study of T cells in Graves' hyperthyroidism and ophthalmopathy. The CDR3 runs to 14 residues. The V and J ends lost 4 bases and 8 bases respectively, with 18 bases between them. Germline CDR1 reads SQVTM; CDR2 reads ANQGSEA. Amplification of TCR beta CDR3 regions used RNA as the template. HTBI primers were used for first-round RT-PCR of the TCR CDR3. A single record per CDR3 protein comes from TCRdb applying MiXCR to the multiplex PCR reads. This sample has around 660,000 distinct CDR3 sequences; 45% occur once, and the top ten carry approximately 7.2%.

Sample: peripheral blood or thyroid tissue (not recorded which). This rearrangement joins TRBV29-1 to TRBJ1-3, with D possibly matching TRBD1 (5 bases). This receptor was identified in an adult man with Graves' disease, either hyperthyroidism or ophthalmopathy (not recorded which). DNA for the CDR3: TGCAGCGTTGCAGGGTCGGACTATGGCTACACCATATATTTT. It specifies CSVAGSDYGYTIYF.